This TCR beta chain was captured by sequencing in a study of shared clonotypes between healthy human individuals. The repertoire was sequenced with immunoSEQ multiplex PCR; TCRdb's copy has only in-frame clones and lacks some. The sample lists about 2.4 million clones, around nine tenths seen once, with more than 0.12% in the top ten. Sequences were obtained from naive CD4+ T cells sorted from blood. As to subset: CD45RA+ positively selected. The source of this sequence is a man aged 18 to 30 in good health.

This chain's CDR3 is CASSENPNYGYTF. As DNA, the CDR3 is TGCGCCAGCAGCGAAAACCCTAACTATGGCTACACCTTC. The chain is built from TRBV5-1 and TRBJ1-2; D remains unclear. This CDR3 is 13 amino acids long. Germline-derived CDR1 and CDR2 are SGHRS and YFSETQ. V lost 4 bases to trimming and J lost 0 bases, with 7 bases between them.